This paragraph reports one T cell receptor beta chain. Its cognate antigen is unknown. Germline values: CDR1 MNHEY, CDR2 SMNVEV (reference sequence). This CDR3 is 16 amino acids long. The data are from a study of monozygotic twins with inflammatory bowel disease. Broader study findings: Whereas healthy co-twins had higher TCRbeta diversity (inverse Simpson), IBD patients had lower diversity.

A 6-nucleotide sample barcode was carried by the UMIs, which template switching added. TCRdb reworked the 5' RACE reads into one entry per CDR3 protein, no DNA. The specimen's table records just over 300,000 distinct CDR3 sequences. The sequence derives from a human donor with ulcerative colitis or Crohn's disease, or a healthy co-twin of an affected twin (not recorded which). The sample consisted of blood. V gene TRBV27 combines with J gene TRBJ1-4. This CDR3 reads CASGKNPDATNEKLFF.